This entry is about one TCR beta chain. Its antigen is currently unknown. These data originate in a study of T cell repertoires in cytomegalovirus infection. TCRdb independently ran MiXCR on the reads; one entry per CDR3 protein. The sample consists of around 900,000 distinct CDR3 sequences, 30% to 40% of them appearing once. The receptor was derived from a human donor in good health (CMV status not recorded). Some clones in this sample may be carry-over from other donors' samples. This specimen was cultured CD8+ T cells from PBMCs, taken from culture after CMV antigen stimulation.

This chain's CDR3 is CAARGGVTGELFF. CDR3 nucleotides: TGTGCCGCCCGTGGGGGGGTGACCGGGGAGCTGTTTTTT. The chain employs TRBV6-5 and TRBJ2-2, with TRBD2 matching over 7 bases. This CDR3 is 13 amino acids long. V lost 11 bases and J lost 5; bases outside the gene matches: 8. Germline assignment: CDR1 MNHEY and CDR2 SVGAGI.